These 7 T cell receptor beta chains were all obtained from the same sample, sequenced in a study of neurological immune-mediated disorders. Via MiXCR, TCRdb re-called the 5' RACE reads, giving one row per CDR3 protein. The sample has 31,000 or so distinct CDR3 sequences; more than 10% are singletons. Regarding time point: technical triplicate 2. The sequencing sample was made of CD4+ T cells from blood. Source of these receptors: a female donor with HTLV-1-associated myelopathy (HAM/TSP).

Ten or more counts support this clonotype. The CDR3 bases are TGTGCCAGCGTTGGCGGAGACACTGAAGCTTTCTTT. It codes for CASVGGDTEAFF. The chain carries TRBV7-6 and TRBJ1-1; D remains unclear. CDR3 size: 12 residues. Germline lookup yields CDR1 SGHVS and CDR2 FNYEAQ. Trimming pared 8 bases from V and 3 bases from J, leaving 10 bases between.

Many counts were recorded for this clonotype. The V gene is TRBV5-1, the J gene TRBJ1-2, with D possibly matching TRBD1 (5 bases). The V gene's germline CDR1 is SGHRS and CDR2 YFSETQ. Trimming shortened V by 7 bases and J by 4 bases, and 17 bases separated the two germline ends. The CDR3 sequence is 14 residues long. The CDR3 loop reads CASASGGSPYGYTF. CDR3 bases: TGCGCCAGCGCTTCGGGGGGATCGCCCTATGGCTACACCTTC.

This clonotype was found many times. V and J are TRBV3-1 and TRBJ2-6; 7 bases map to TRBD1. Germline loops: CDR1 LGHDT, CDR2 YNNKEL (reference sequence). This CDR3 comprises 18 residues. Trimming at V came to 3 bases and at J to 1 base, leaving 9 bases not matched to a gene. In DNA form, the CDR3 reads TGTGCCAGCAGCCAGATGGGACAGAGTACTTCTGGGGCCAACGTCCTGACTTTC. Translation: CASSQMGQSTSGANVLTF.

This clonotype was seen at least ten times. V is TRBV20-1 and J is TRBJ2-3; a weak D match, TRBD1 (5 bases). This CDR3 is 15 amino acids long. Germline V gene sequence: CDR1 DFQATT, CDR2 SNEGSKA (reference sequence). Trimming removed 6 bases at V and 1 base at J, with 17 bases between. Here the CDR3 reads CSAVMGLMGTDTQYF. The CDR3 DNA reads as TGCAGTGCAGTTATGGGGCTTATGGGCACAGATACGCAGTATTTT.

This clonotype was counted many times. The chain joins TRBV6-6 to TRBJ2-4; D ambiguous. Germline CDR1 is MNHNY and CDR2 is SVGAGI (reference sequence). The CDR3 is made up of 12 amino acids. The V gene lost 8 bases and the J gene lost 5 bases, with 10 bases spanning the gap. CDR3 amino acids: CASLGQENIQYF. The DNA for the CDR3 is TGTGCCAGCCTAGGGCAAGAAAACATTCAGTACTTC.

The V and J genes are TRBV5-1 and TRBJ2-7, with D unresolved. CDR3 length: 15 amino acids. V was cut by 1 base and J by 7 bases, with 18 bases left in between. CDR1 and CDR2 from the germline V gene are SGHRS and YFSETQ. CDR3 sequence (DNA): TGCGCCAGCAGCTTGACCACAGTCATATCCCGTGAGCAGTACTTC. It codes for CASSLTTVISREQYF.

The rearrangement links TRBV5-1 to TRBJ2-1; a weak D match, TRBD1 (7 bases). The germline gives CDR1 SGHRS, CDR2 YFSETQ. The CDR3 covers 15 residues. Trimming shortened V by 4 bases and J by 3 bases, and 14 bases separated the two germline ends. CDR3: CASSPQGGDYNEQFF. As DNA, the CDR3 is TGCGCCAGCAGCCCCCAGGGGGGAGACTACAATGAGCAGTTCTTC.